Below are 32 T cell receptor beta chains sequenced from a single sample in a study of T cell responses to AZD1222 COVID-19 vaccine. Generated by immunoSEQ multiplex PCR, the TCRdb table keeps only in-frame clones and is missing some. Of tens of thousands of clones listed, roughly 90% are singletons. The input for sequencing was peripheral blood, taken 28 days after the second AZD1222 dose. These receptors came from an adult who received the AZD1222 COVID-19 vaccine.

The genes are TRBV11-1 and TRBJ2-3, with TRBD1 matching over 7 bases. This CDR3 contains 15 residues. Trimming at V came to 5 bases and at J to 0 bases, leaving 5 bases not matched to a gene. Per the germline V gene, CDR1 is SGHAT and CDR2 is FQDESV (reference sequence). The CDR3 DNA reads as TGTGCCAGCAGCGCTGACAGGGCTAGCACAGATACGCAGTATTTT. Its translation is CASSADRASTDTQYF.

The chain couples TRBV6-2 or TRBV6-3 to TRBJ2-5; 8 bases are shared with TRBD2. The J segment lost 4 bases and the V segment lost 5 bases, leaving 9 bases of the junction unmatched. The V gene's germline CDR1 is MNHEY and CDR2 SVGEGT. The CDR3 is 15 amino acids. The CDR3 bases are TGTGCCAGCAGTCCGACGGGGGGGCGACGAGAGACCCAGTACTTC. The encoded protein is CASSPTGGRRETQYF.

CDR3 DNA sequence: TGTGCCAGCAGCTCGGGACAGGGGTTGCGGGCTTTCTTT. Translated: CASSSGQGLRAFF. This sequence joins TRBV7-2 and TRBJ1-1; 10 nucleotides align to TRBD1. The CDR3 contains 13 residues. Germline CDR1 reads SGHTA; CDR2 reads FQGNSA. V shed 4 bases, J shed 11 bases, and the junction held 7 bases outside the gene matches. The full variable domain, its missing parts supplied by reference TRBV7-2 and TRBJ1-1, is GAGVSQSPSNKVTEKGKDVELRCDPISGHTALYWYRQSLGQGLEFLIYFQGNSAPDKSGLPSDRFSAERTGGSVSTLTIQRTQQEDSAVYLCASSSGQGLRAFFGQGTRLTVV.

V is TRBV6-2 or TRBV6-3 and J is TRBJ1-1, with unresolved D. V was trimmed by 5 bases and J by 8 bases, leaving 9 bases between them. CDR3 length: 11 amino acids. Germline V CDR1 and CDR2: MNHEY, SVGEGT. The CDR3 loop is CASSTREEAFF. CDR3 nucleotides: TGTGCCAGCAGTACCCGAGAGGAAGCTTTCTTT.

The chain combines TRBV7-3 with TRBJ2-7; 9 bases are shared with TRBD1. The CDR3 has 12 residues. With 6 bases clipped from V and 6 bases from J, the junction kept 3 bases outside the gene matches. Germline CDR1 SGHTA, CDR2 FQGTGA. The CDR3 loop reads CASRGQGGEQYF. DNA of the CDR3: TGTGCCAGCAGGGGACAGGGTGGCGAGCAGTACTTC.

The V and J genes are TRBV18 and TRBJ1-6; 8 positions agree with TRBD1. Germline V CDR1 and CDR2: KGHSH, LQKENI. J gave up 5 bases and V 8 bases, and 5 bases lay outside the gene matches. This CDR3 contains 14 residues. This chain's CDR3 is CASRTGTNNSPLHF. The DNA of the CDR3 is TGTGCCAGCAGGACAGGGACGAATAATTCACCCCTCCACTTT.

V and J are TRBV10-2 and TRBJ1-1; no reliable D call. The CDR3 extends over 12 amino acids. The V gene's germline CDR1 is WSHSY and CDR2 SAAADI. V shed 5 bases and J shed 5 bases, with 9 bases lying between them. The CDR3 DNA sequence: TGCGCCAGCAGTAGCACGGTGACTGAAGCTTTCTTT. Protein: CASSSTVTEAFF.

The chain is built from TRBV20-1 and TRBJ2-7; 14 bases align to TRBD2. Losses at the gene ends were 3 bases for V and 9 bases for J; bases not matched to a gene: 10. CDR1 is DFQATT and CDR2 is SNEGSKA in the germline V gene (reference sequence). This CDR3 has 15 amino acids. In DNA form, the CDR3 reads TGCAGTGCTAGTCCTCGGACTAGCGGGGGGCTTGGGCAGTACTTC. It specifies CSASPRTSGGLGQYF.

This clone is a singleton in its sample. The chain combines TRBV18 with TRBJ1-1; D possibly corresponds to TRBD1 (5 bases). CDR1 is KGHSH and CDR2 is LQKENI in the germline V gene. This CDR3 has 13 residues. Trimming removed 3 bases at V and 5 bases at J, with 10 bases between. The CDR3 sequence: CASSPGTETEAFF. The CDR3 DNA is TGTGCCAGCTCACCGGGGACGGAGACTGAAGCTTTCTTT. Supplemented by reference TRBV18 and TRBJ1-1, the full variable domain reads NAGVMQNPRHLVRRRGQEARLRCSPMKGHSHVYWYRQLPEEGLKFMVYLQKENIIDESGMPKERFSAEFPKEGPSILRIQQVVRGDSAAYFCASSPGTETEAFFGQGTRLTVV.

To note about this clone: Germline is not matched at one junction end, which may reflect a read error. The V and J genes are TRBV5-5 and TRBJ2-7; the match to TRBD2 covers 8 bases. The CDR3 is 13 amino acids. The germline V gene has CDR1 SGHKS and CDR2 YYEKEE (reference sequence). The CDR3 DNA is TGTGCCAGCAGCTGGTTGGGTGACGGACTAGCCCACTTC. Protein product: CASSWLGDGLAHF.

DNA for the CDR3: TGTGCCTCTCGGCCAGGGGGCTACAATGAGCAGTTCTTC. The encoded protein is CASRPGGYNEQFF. The rearrangement links TRBV12-3 or TRBV12-4 to TRBJ2-1; 7 bases fit TRBD1. Losses at the gene ends were 11 bases for V and 3 bases for J; bases not matched to a gene: 7. CDR3 size: 13 residues.

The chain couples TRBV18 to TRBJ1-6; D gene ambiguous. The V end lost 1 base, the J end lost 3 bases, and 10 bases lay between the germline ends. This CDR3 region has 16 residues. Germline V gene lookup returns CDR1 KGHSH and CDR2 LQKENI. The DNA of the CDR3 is TGTGCCAGCTCACCACTCCGGGCGGACTATAATTCACCCCTCCACTTT. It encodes CASSPLRADYNSPLHF.

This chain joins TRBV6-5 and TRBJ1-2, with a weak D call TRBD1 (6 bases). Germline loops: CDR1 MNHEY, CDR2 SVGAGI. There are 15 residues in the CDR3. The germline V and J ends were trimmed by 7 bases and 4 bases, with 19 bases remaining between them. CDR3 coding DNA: TGTGCCAGCACCAGAGCGGCAGGGGTCGGCTATGGCTACACCTTC. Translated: CASTRAAGVGYGYTF.

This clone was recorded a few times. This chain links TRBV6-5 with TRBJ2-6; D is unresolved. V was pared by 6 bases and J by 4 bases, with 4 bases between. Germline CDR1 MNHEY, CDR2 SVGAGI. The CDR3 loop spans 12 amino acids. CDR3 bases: TGTGCCAGCAGATCCGGGGCCAACGTCCTGACTTTC. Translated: CASRSGANVLTF.

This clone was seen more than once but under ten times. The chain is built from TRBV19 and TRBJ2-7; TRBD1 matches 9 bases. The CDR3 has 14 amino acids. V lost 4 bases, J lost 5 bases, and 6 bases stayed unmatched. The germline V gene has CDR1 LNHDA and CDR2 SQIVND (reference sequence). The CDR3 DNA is TGTGCCAGTAGTAAACAGGGGGCGCGGAACGAGCAGTACTTC. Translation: CASSKQGARNEQYF.

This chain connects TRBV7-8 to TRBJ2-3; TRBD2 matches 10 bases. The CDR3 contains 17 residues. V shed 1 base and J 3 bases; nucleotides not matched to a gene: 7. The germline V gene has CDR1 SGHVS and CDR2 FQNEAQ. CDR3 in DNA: TGTGCCAGCAGCTTAGGCGGGCTAGCGGGGGTTACAGATACGCAGTATTTT. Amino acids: CASSLGGLAGVTDTQYF. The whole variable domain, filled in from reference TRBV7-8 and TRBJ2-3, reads GAGVSQSPRYKVAKRGQDVALRCDPISGHVSLFWYQQALGQGPEFLTYFQNEAQLDKSGLPSDRFFAERPEGSVSTLKIQRTQQEDSAVYLCASSLGGLAGVTDTQYFGPGTRLTVL.

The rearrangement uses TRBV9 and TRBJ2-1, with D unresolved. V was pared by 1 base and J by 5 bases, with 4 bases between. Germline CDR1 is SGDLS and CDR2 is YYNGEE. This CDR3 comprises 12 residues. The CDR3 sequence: CASSVFDNEQFF. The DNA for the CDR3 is TGTGCCAGCAGCGTATTCGACAATGAGCAGTTCTTC.

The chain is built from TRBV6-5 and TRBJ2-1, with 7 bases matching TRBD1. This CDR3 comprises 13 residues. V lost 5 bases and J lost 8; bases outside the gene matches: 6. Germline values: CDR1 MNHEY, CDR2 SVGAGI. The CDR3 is CASSTTGMDEQFF. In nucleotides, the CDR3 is TGTGCCAGCAGTACGACAGGGATGGATGAGCAGTTCTTC.

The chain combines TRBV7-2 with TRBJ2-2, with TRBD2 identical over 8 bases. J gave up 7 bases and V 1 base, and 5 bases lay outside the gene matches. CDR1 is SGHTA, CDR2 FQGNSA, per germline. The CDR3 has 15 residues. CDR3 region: CASSLVVSGNGELFF. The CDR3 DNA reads TGTGCCAGCAGCTTAGTGGTTAGCGGGAACGGGGAGCTGTTTTTT.

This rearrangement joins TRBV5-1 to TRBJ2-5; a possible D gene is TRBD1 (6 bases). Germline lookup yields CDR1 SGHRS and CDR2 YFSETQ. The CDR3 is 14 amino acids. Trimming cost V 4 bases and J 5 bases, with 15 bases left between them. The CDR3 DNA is TGCGCCAGCAGCCTGGAGACAGGTCCGGAGACCCAGTACTTC. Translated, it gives CASSLETGPETQYF.

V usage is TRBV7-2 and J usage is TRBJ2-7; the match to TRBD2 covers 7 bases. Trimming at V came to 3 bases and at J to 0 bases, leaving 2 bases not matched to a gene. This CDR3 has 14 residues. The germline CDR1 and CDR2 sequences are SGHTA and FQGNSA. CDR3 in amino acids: CASSFQRGSYEQYF. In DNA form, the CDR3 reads TGTGCCAGCAGCTTCCAGCGGGGCTCCTACGAGCAGTACTTC.

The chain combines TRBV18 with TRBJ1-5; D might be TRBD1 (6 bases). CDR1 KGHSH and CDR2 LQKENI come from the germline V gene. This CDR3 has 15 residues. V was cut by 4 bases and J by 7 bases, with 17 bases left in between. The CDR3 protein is CASSQLRGQHQPQHF. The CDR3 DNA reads TGTGCCAGCTCACAGTTACGCGGACAGCACCAGCCCCAGCATTTT.

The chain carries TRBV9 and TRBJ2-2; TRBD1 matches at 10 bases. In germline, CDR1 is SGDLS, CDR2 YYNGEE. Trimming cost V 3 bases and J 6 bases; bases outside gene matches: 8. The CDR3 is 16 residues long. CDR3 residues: CASSEPGQGFAGELFF. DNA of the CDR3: TGTGCCAGCAGCGAACCGGGACAGGGGTTTGCCGGGGAGCTGTTTTTT.

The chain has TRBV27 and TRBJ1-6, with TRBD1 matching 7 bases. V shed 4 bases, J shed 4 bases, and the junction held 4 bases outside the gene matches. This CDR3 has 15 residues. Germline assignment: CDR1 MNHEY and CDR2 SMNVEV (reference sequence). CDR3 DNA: TGTGCCAGCAGTTACACAGGGGTTTATAATTCACCCCTCCACTTT. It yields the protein CASSYTGVYNSPLHF.

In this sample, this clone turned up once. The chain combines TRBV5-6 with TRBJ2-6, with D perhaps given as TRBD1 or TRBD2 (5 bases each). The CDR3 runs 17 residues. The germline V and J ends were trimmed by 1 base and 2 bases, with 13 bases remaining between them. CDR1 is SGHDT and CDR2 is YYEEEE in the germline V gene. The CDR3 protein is CASSLPGMGPGANVLTF. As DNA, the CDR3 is TGTGCCAGCAGCTTGCCGGGGATGGGGCCTGGGGCCAACGTCCTGACTTTC.

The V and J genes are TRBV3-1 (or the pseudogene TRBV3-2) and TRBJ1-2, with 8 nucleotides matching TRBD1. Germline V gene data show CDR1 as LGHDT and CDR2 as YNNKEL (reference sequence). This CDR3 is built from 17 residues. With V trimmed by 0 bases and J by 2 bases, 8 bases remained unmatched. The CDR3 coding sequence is TGTGCCAGCAGCCAAGATTCGTACAGGACAGGGAACTATGGCTACACCTTC. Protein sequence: CASSQDSYRTGNYGYTF.

The CDR3 nucleotides are TGCGCCAGCAGCTCGAGGACAGCGGGTTCACCCCTCCACTTT. As protein: CASSSRTAGSPLHF. This chain links TRBV5-1 with TRBJ1-6, with D perhaps TRBD1 (6 bases). The CDR3 covers 14 residues. Germline V lookup: CDR1 SGHRS, CDR2 YFSETQ. V was trimmed by 3 bases and J by 9 bases, leaving 13 bases between them.

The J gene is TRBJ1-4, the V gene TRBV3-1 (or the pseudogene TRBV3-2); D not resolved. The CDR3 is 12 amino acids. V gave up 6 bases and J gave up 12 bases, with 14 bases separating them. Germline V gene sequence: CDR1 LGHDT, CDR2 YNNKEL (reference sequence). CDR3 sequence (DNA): TGTGCCAGCAGTTCCCAGAGAAGAGAACTGTTTTTT. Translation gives CASSSQRRELFF.

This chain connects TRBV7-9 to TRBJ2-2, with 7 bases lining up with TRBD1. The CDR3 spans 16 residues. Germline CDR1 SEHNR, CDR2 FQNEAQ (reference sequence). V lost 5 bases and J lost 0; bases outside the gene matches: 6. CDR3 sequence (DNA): TGTGCCAGCAGCAAAAGGACAGGATCGAACACCGGGGAGCTGTTTTTT. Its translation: CASSKRTGSNTGELFF.

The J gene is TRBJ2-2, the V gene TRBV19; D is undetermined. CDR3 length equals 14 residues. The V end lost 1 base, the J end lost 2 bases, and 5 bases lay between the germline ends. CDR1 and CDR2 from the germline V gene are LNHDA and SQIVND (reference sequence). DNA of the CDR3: TGTGCCAGTAGTATAGGCATAAACACCGGGGAGCTGTTTTTT. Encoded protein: CASSIGINTGELFF.

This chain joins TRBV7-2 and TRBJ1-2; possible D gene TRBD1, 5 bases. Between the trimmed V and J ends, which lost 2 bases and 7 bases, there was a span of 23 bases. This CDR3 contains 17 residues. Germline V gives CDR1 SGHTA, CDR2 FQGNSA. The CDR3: CASSLRPRWQGAGGYTF. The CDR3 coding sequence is TGTGCCAGCAGCTTAAGGCCTCGTTGGCAGGGCGCGGGTGGCTACACCTTC.

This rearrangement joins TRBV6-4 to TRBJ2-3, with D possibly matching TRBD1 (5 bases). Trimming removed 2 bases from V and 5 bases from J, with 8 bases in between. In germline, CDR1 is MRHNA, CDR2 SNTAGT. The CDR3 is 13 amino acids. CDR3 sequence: CASSDGAEDTQYF. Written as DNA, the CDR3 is TGTGCCAGCAGTGACGGGGCGGAAGATACGCAGTATTTT.